This TCR beta chain emerged from a study of T-cell memory formation after mild COVID-19. cDNA libraries for TCR alpha and TCR beta, carrying sample barcodes and UMIs, came from 5'RACE with constant-segment primers. Each CDR3 protein gets one entry after TCRdb re-called the 5' RACE reads with MiXCR. The repertoire holds roughly 250,000 distinct CDR3 sequences, with 16% as singletons. V lost 0 bases and J lost 0; bases outside the gene matches: 2. This CDR3 is built from 15 residues. The germline V gene has CDR1 LNHDA and CDR2 SQIVND (reference sequence). A remark on this clonotype: Antigen specificity is unknown.

General study findings and limits: Among clones contracting day 15 to 85, CD4/CD8 was balanced, whereas later expanders leaned CD4+.

The receptor was derived from a man between 18 and 29 years old who had mild COVID-19 (a few samples of this study predate the infection). Cell type and time point are not known. The chain employs TRBV19 and TRBJ2-7, with 7 nucleotides matching TRBD1. Sequenced material: PBMCs or a T cell subset sorted from them (not recorded which). CDR3 region: CASSIDAGGSYEQYF. CDR3 DNA sequence: TGTGCCAGTAGTATAGATGCAGGGGGCTCCTACGAGCAGTACTTC.